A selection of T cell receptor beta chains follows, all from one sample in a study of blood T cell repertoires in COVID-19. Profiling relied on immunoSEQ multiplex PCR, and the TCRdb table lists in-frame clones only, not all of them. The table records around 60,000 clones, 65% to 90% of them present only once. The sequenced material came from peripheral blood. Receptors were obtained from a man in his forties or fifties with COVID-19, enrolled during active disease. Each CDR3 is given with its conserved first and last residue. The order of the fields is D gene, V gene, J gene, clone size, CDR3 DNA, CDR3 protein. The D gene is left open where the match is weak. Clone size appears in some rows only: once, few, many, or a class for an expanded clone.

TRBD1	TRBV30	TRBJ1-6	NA	TGTGCCTCTACGACAGGGGGCGCGAATAATTCACCCCTCCACTTT	CASTTGGANNSPLHF
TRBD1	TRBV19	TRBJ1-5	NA	TGTGCCAGTAGTATAGGGGCGGGACAGGGGTCCTCGCCCCAGCATTTT	CASSIGAGQGSSPQHF
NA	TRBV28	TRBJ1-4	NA	TGTGCCAGCAGTTTGGGGGGGACGAGGAATGAAAAACTGTTTTTT	CASSLGGTRNEKLFF
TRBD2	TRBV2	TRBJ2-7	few	TGTGCCAGCATCCTGCTACTAGCGGGAGCGCGCGAGCAGTACTTC	CASILLLAGAREQYF
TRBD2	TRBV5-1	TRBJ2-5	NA	TGCGCCAGCGGAAGCGGGGTCCCACTGGAGACCCAGTACTTC	CASGSGVPLETQYF
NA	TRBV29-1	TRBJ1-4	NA	TGCAGCGTTAAACGCGGAACTAATGAAAAACTGTTTTTT	CSVKRGTNEKLFF
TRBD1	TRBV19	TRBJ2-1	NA	TGTGCCAGTACCAGGACAGGGAATGAGCAGTTCTTC	CASTRTGNEQFF
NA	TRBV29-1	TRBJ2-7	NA	TGCAGCGTTGATGGTTTCCCCAACGGGTCCGAGCAGTACTTC	CSVDGFPNGSEQYF
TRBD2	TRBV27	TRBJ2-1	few	TGTGCCAGCAGTTTAGCCTTAGCGGGAGTCAATGAGCAGTTCTTC	CASSLALAGVNEQFF
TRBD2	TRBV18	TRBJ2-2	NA	TGTGCCAGCTCACCGACGGCGGGAGGGCGTGTCGGGGAGCTGTTTTTT	CASSPTAGGRVGELFF
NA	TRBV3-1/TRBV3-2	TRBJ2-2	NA	TGTGCCAGCAGCCAAGGAGCGACCTACACCGGGGAGCTGTTTTTT	CASSQGATYTGELFF
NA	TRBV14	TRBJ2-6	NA	TGTGCCAGCAGCCCCCGGAGCTCTGGGGCCAACGTCCTGACTTTC	CASSPRSSGANVLTF
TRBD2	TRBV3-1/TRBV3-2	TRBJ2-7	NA	TGTGCCAGCAGCCACCGGACTAGCGGGAGTGGCGAGCAGTACTTC	CASSHRTSGSGEQYF
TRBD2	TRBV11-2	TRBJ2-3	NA	TGTGCCAGCAGCTTCTACACTAGCGGGAGTGAAGATACGCAGTATTTT	CASSFYTSGSEDTQYF
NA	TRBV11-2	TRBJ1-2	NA	TGTGCCAGCAGCCCCCGCCGAGGGGGGGGGCGGTTTGAGGACTATGGCTACACCTTC	CASSPRRGGGRFEDYGYTF
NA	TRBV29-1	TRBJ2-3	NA	TGCAGCGTTGAAGGACAGGGAGGCGATACGCAGTATTTT	CSVEGQGGDTQYF
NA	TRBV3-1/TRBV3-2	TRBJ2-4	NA	TGTGCCAGCAGCCAAGAGGCCGCCCGGGGAAGGTTAGTAACCAAAAACATTCAGTACTTC	CASSQEAARGRLVTKNIQYF
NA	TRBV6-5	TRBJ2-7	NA	TGTGCCAGCAGTTACTATACTAGCTCCGAGCAGTACTTC	CASSYYTSSEQYF
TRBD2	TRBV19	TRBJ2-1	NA	TGTGCCAGTAGCGCGACTAGCGGGAGCTACAATGAGCAGTTCTTC	CASSATSGSYNEQFF
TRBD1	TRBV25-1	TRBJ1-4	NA	TGTGCCAGCAGGAGGACAGGGCGAGGTGAAAAACTGTTTTTT	CASRRTGRGEKLFF
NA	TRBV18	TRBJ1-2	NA	TGTGCCAGCTCAACGGAAGCGAGTGGCTACACCTTC	CASSTEASGYTF
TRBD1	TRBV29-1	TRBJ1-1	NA	TGCAGCGTCGGACAGGGGGCGTACACTGAAGCTTTCTTT	CSVGQGAYTEAFF
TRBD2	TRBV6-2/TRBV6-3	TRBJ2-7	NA	TGTGCCAGCAGTTCCGGACTAGCGGAACAGTACTTC	CASSSGLAEQYF
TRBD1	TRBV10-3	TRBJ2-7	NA	TGTGCCATCAGCGACAGGACAGGTGGGGCCTACGAGCAGTACTTC	CAISDRTGGAYEQYF
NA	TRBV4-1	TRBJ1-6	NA	TGCGCCAGCAGCCAAGGGTTTGGGAGTAATAATTCACCCCTCCACTTT	CASSQGFGSNNSPLHF
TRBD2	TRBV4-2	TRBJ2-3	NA	TGTGCCAGCAGCCAAGCCCCGACTAGCGGGGTACAGGATACGCAGTATTTT	CASSQAPTSGVQDTQYF
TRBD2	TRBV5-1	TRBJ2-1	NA	TGCGCCAGCAGCGTACGGGGGACTAGCGGGAGTTCTGAGCAGTTCTTC	CASSVRGTSGSSEQFF
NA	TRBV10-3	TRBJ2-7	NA	TGTGCCATCAGTGAGAGCGACGAGCAGTACTTC	CAISESDEQYF
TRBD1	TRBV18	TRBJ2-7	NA	TGTGCCAGCTCACCAGGACAGGGAAACGAGCAGTACTTC	CASSPGQGNEQYF
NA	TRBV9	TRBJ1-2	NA	TGTGCCAGCAGCGTAGGAGCGAACTATGGCTACACCTTC	CASSVGANYGYTF
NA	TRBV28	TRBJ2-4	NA	TGTGCCAGCAGTTTAAGGGGCAGGGCCTACATTCAGTACTTC	CASSLRGRAYIQYF
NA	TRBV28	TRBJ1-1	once	TGTGCCAGCAGTTTTAGGGGTTACACTGAAGCTTTCTTT	CASSFRGYTEAFF
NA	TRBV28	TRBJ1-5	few	TGTGCCAGCAGTTTACCCCCGGGGGGGCAGCGGCAGCCCCAGCATTTT	CASSLPPGGQRQPQHF